One and the same sample provided the 6 T cell receptor beta chains below, sequenced in a study of blood T cell repertoires in COVID-19. Repertoires were generated with immunoSEQ multiplex PCR, while TCRdb's copy carries only in-frame clones and drops some. The data contain 63,000 or so clones, 82% of them seen just once; the ten biggest clones take up over 40%. The sequencing input was peripheral blood. These receptors were obtained from a human donor in a cohort sampled during active COVID-19.

V gene TRBV5-8 combines with J gene TRBJ2-6; D is uncertain. CDR1 and CDR2 from the germline V gene are SGHTS and YDEGEE. This CDR3 region has 16 residues. V was pared by 0 bases and J by 0 bases, with 7 bases between. The CDR3 DNA sequence: TGTGCCAGCAGCTTGGCCTCGGGCTCTGGGGCCAACGTCCTGACTTTC. This translates into CASSLASGSGANVLTF. Together with reference TRBV5-8 and TRBJ2-6, the CDR3 gives the full variable domain: EAGVTQSPTHLIKTRGQQATLRCSPISGHTSVYWYQQALGLGLQFLLWYDEGEERNRGNFPPRFSGRQFPNYSSELNVNALELEDSALYLCASSLASGSGANVLTFGAGSRLTVL.

The rearrangement links TRBV12-3 or TRBV12-4 to TRBJ1-2; TRBD1 matches at 9 bases. V lost 7 bases and J lost 10; bases outside the gene matches: 10. This CDR3 contains 13 residues. The CDR3 nucleotides read TGTGCCAGCACCCAGGACAGGGGCGGTAACTACACCTTC. Translated, it gives CASTQDRGGNYTF.

The chain is built from TRBV6-5 and TRBJ1-1; 7 nucleotides line up with TRBD1. From germline, CDR1 is MNHEY and CDR2 SVGAGI. The CDR3 length is 14 residues. V was pared by 5 bases and J by 2 bases, with 5 bases of the junction left unmatched. CDR3 in DNA: TGTGCCAGCAGTAGCCGGGACAGTAACACTGAAGCTTTCTTT. It yields the protein CASSSRDSNTEAFF.

The V gene is TRBV2, the J gene TRBJ1-2; 7 positions match TRBD1. Germline CDR1 and CDR2: SNHLY and FYNNEI. This CDR3 spans 14 amino acids. Germline trimming cut 6 bases from V and 4 bases from J; bases unmatched to any gene: 8. CDR3 coding DNA: TGTGCCAGCAGGGGGGAAGGGGGCATCTATGGCTACACCTTC. It specifies CASRGEGGIYGYTF.

The chain is built from TRBV29-1 and TRBJ2-5; possible D gene TRBD2, 6 bases. Trimming removed 1 base at V and 1 base at J, with 10 bases between. CDR3 length: 14 amino acids. Germline CDR1 reads SQVTM; CDR2 reads ANQGSEA. The DNA of the CDR3 is TGCAGCGTTGAAGGGGGGGAGGTCCAAGAGACCCAGTACTTC. It translates to CSVEGGEVQETQYF.

This clone was counted a single time. The chain uses TRBV10-3 and TRBJ2-7; 9 positions agree with TRBD1. V shed 3 bases and J 6 bases; nucleotides not matched to a gene: 6. This CDR3 contains 14 residues. Germline CDR1 reads ENHRY; CDR2 reads SYGVKD. The DNA of the CDR3 is TGTGCCATCAGTGACGGGACAGGGTCTAGCGAGCAGTACTTC. Protein: CAISDGTGSSEQYF.